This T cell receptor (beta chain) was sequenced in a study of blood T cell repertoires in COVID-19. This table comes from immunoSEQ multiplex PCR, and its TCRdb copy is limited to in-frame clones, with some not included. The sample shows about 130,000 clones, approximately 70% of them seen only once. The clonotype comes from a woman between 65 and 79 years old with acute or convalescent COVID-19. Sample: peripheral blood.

CDR3 sequence: CASSPTGFGANVLTF. The CDR3 region has the DNA TGTGCCAGCAGCCCGACAGGGTTTGGGGCCAACGTCCTGACTTTC. The V gene is TRBV7-3, the J gene TRBJ2-6; 7 nucleotides match TRBD1. Germline-derived CDR1 and CDR2 are SGHTA and FQGTGA. The CDR3 spans 15 residues. V lost 5 bases and J lost 3; bases outside the gene matches: 4.